The clone carrying this TCR beta chain was recorded many times. Its antigen remains unidentified. The data originate from a study of T cell repertoires in cytomegalovirus infection. About the research overall: CMV infection and matching HLA type were both indicated by public TCR beta signatures. Overall study results and limits: In two of eight donors, the top clonotype was HLA-C-restricted CMV-specific. The cumulative frequency of public TCR beta families distinguished individuals who carried CMV together with the relevant HLA.

TCRdb called the reads again in MiXCR, with one record for every CDR3 protein. Of roughly 60,000 distinct CDR3 sequences in the sample, around 34% were seen once. Germline V lookup: CDR1 SGHTA, CDR2 FQGNSA. V shed 3 bases and J shed 4 bases, with 12 bases lying between them. The CDR3 runs to 15 residues. The material sequenced was PBMCs, sequenced either directly or after in vitro stimulation (not recorded which). The receptor's source is a human donor in good health (CMV status not recorded). Some clones in this sample may be carry-over from other donors' samples. J is TRBJ1-4 and V is TRBV7-2; D remains unclear. The CDR3 is CASSFLHGDNEKLFF. The CDR3 nucleotides are TGTGCCAGCAGCTTCCTCCATGGAGATAATGAAAAACTGTTTTTT.